This TCR beta chain derives from a study of beta chain features in type 1 diabetes (dated by TCRdb to 2017 to 2018). Regarding the study in general: Mean age, gender distribution, total cell number and subset yield were not different between patients and healthy donors. A total of roughly 100 million sorted cells were examined across all samples, and a strong correlation was observed between cell number per subset and RNA yield. In the study, TCRB repertoires of sorted circulating CD4+ T cell subsets from recently diagnosed type 1 diabetes patients were compared with those of matched healthy donors. Whereas all 28 donors provided naive and central memory subsets, regulatory and stem cell-like memory subsets were isolated from just 8 patients and about eight healthy donors. Paper-wide results and their limitations: PCR may preferentially amplify shorter templates, but because patient and control samples were amplified and corrected together, any resulting skew would affect both groups equally. Patients with type 1 diabetes made fewer insertions and deleted more nucleotides at VDJ recombination sites, implying thymic rearrangement abnormalities. HLA sub-analyses involved small numbers of individuals, so any influence of HLA type on TCRB rearrangement remained unresolved. Because cDNA rather than genomic DNA was sequenced, highly expressing activated cells could have been over-represented, although no difference in activation and CD3 levels was found between groups. A moderate but significant shortening of TCRB CDR3 length was observed in type 1 diabetes patients in all four CD4+ subsets. Naive, central memory and regulatory TCRB repertoires appeared to be more similar among patients than among healthy donors.

All of the isolated RNA was reverse transcribed with the High Capacity cDNA Reverse Transcription Kit, so expressed TCRB transcripts were sequenced. Naive, central memory and regulatory T cell samples underwent deep immunoSEQ sequencing, averaging about 3.57 million total reads per sample. After sorted cells were lysed in RLT buffer, RNA was extracted with DNase-treated RNeasy Micro or Mini kits, with the choice depending on cell number. To prevent cross-contamination, every cell subset was processed on its own, while patient and healthy donor samples were processed together. Using the immunoSEQ multiplex PCR, TCRB sequences were amplified from cDNA into 87-bp fragments spanning the CDR3 region. Amplicons were sequenced on the Illumina HiSeq platform. On the authors' methods: Synthetic template baselines were used to correct PCR bias computationally, reads within Hamming distance 2 were collapsed together, and singletons that could not be merged were discarded. Reads were aligned against IMGT so that V, D and J genes, CDR3 length and insertions or deletions at six rearrangement sites could be assigned. Within each subset, clonotype counts were normalized to sorted cell number, after which true diversity and Gini coefficients were computed with the tcR R package. Repertoire sharing was quantified using the overlap coefficient calculated on TCRB nucleotide sequences. TCRdb holds this immuneACCESS table with in-frame rearrangements only. Some clones are missing; in checked studies, unresolved V genes explain under half, and the rest has no known cause. That table furnishes V, J and clone size, whereas the DNA furnished D and trimming. The sample data list 120,000 to 150,000 clones, and 6% to 7.5% of these were observed just once. Roughly 1.5% of the sample is held by the ten biggest clonotypes.

To note about this clone: Its target antigen remains unknown. Per-base qualities were not stored, and no clone one base away is much larger.

The germline V gene (reference sequence) sets CDR1 to LNHDA and CDR2 to SQIVND. V loses 6 bases of germline sequence and J loses 5 bases, and the interval between the two ends is 11 bases. Measured from the cysteine to the phenylalanine, the CDR3 is 13 residues long. Of the read, only the CDR3 DNA is kept; its 39 bases are in frame from base 1. Each donor gave one peripheral blood draw, averaging approximately 0.12 L, which was collected into heparinised tubes. Naive, central memory, regulatory and stem cell-like memory CD4+ T cells were sorted on a BD FACSAria II using a panel including CD45RO, CCR7, CD25, CD127, CD95 and CD27. All sorted populations exceeded 95% purity. Right away, PBMCs were isolated by Lymphoprep density gradient centrifugation and were stained directly, with no culture step. So that batch effects would be minimized, each experiment stained and sorted samples in pairs, pairing one healthy donor with one patient.

The sequence was obtained from a woman aged 30 to 39 in good health. The sequence links TRBV19 to TRBJ2-4; the D gene is unclear. The sequencing input was central memory CD4+ T cells from blood. This receptor carries the CDR3 CASRTRQENIQYF. At the DNA level, the sequence is TGTGCCAGTAGAACCCGGCAGGAAAACATTCAGTACTTC.